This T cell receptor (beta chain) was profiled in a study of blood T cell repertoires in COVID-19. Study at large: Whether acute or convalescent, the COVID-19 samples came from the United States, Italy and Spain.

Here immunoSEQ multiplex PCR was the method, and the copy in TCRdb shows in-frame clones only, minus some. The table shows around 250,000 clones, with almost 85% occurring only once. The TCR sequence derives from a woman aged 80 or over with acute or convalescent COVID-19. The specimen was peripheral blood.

This CDR3 is CASSVQASGYNEQFF. DNA for the CDR3: TGTGCCAGCAGCGTACAGGCTAGCGGATACAATGAGCAGTTCTTC. The chain combines TRBV9 with TRBJ2-1; 7 bases match TRBD2. In germline, CDR1 is SGDLS, CDR2 YYNGEE. After removal of 1 base from V and 4 bases from J, the junction contained 5 bases not matched to a gene. The CDR3 is 15 amino acids.